The rows below give T cell receptor beta chains drawn from one sample of a study of T cells after yellow fever vaccination. One entry per CDR3 protein results from TCRdb running MiXCR on the 5' RACE reads. The table has 68,000 or so distinct CDR3 sequences, over 6% seen once. This sample comprised CD8+ T cells sorted from PBMCs, obtained 35 to 50 days after the first yellow fever vaccination. These receptors were obtained from a man aged 18-30 years who received the YFV17D yellow fever vaccine. Each CDR3 is given with its conserved first and last residue. The D gene is left open where the match is weak. Expanded clones are given a class, and other clones once, few, many or no size at all.

TRBV27	many	NA	TRBJ2-4	TGTGCCAGTGGGCTTTTTGGGGACATTCAGTACTTC	CASGLFGDIQYF
TRBV12-3/TRBV12-4	few	NA	TRBJ1-5	TGTGCCAGCAGCTCCCTTGGCAGGGGAAATCAGCCCCAGCATTTT	CASSSLGRGNQPQHF
TRBV27	many	TRBD1	TRBJ2-5	TGTGCCAGCCGACAGGGGTTTGGCAATCAAGAGACCCAGTACTTC	CASRQGFGNQETQYF
TRBV6-1	NA	NA	TRBJ1-4	TGTGCCAGCAGTGAAGCGCTTCGCGGGGCTTCGGTTTCTAATGAAAAACTGTTTTTT	CASSEALRGASVSNEKLFF
TRBV9	many	NA	TRBJ2-3	TGTGCCAGCAGCGTAGAAGGGATCGCAGATACGCAGTATTTT	CASSVEGIADTQYF
TRBV12-3/TRBV12-4	NA	NA	TRBJ2-2	TGTGCCAGCAGTTTCTGGGAAAACCCCGGGGAGCTGTTTTTT	CASSFWENPGELFF
TRBV6-2/TRBV6-3	many	NA	TRBJ2-2	TGTGCCAGCAGTTACTCCACCGGGGAGCTGTTTTTT	CASSYSTGELFF
TRBV3-1	NA	NA	TRBJ2-5	TGTGCCAGCAGCCAAGAATCTCGGGGGGCCGCAGAGACCCAGTACTTC	CASSQESRGAAETQYF
TRBV6-4	medium-sized	TRBD2	TRBJ2-1	TGTGCCAGCAGTGACTCAGCGGGGGGGCCGAATGAGCAGTTCTTC	CASSDSAGGPNEQFF
TRBV6-2/TRBV6-3	many	TRBD2	TRBJ2-5	TGTGCCAGCAGTAACGGACTAGCGACAGAGACCCAGTACTTC	CASSNGLATETQYF
TRBV20-1	many	TRBD2	TRBJ2-1	TGCAGTGCTAGGACTAGCGGGGGGTTTGAGCAGTTCTTC	CSARTSGGFEQFF
TRBV4-3	NA	TRBD1	TRBJ2-1	TGCGCCAGCAGCCTAACCGGGACAGGGATAGTGTACAATGAGCAGTTCTTC	CASSLTGTGIVYNEQFF
TRBV4-1	NA	NA	TRBJ2-5	TGCGCCAGCAGCCAAGAGGGTGGCCTTGGGAAGACCCAGTACTTC	CASSQEGGLGKTQYF
TRBV5-6	few	TRBD2	TRBJ2-1	TGTGCCAGCAGCTTGATTAGCCCGGGGGGGCCACGGTTCTTC	CASSLISPGGPRFF
TRBV12-3/TRBV12-4	many	NA	TRBJ1-5	TGTGCCAGCACCCGGACAGAGGACAATCAGCCCCAGCATTTT	CASTRTEDNQPQHF
TRBV4-3	many	TRBD2	TRBJ2-3	TGCGCCAGCAGCCAAGGCGGGGGGGCAGATACGCAGTATTTT	CASSQGGGADTQYF
TRBV27	many	TRBD1	TRBJ1-2	TGTGCCAGCAGTCCGGACAGGGTGATATATGGCTACACCTTC	CASSPDRVIYGYTF
TRBV5-8	few	TRBD2	TRBJ2-1	TGTGCCCCTCCGGGGGGACGGAATGAGCAGTTCTTC	CAPPGGRNEQFF
TRBV21-1	many	NA	TRBJ1-2	TGTGCCAGCCCGCGCTCGCCAGGGGCCGCCTATGGCTACACCTTC	CASPRSPGAAYGYTF
TRBV14	many	NA	TRBJ2-2	TGTGCCAGCAGCCACGGTTGGGGAAACGGGGAGCTGTTTTTT	CASSHGWGNGELFF
TRBV6-2/TRBV6-3	many	NA	TRBJ2-1	TGTGCCAGCAGTTATGGCTTGGGGGAAAGGTTCTTC	CASSYGLGERFF
TRBV7-9	few	NA	TRBJ2-1	TGTGCCAGCAGCCTCCTGTTGGGGGGGGGCATCAACAATGAGCAGTTCTTC	CASSLLLGGGINNEQFF
TRBV10-3	NA	NA	TRBJ2-3	TGTGCCATCACCAGCGGATCTAGCACAGATACGCAGTATTTT	CAITSGSSTDTQYF
TRBV11-2	many	NA	TRBJ2-7	TGTGCCAGCAGCCCACTAGACTACGAGCAGTACTTC	CASSPLDYEQYF
TRBV7-9	few	NA	TRBJ2-1	TGTGCCAGCAGCGGACGACTCGGCAGCAATGAGCAGTTCTTC	CASSGRLGSNEQFF
TRBV11-2	many	TRBD2	TRBJ2-3	TGTGCCAGCAGCTCTCGGACTAGCGGGGGCACAGATACGCAGTATTTT	CASSSRTSGGTDTQYF
TRBV7-2	NA	NA	TRBJ1-5	TGTGCCAGCAGCTTTATCTCAGGGAATCAGCCCCAGCATTTT	CASSFISGNQPQHF
TRBV24-1	many	NA	TRBJ2-1	TGTGCCACCAGTGATCACCGGGCTGCCTCCTTATACAATGAGCAGTTCTTC	CATSDHRAASLYNEQFF
TRBV7-9	many	TRBD2	TRBJ2-1	TGTGCCAGCAGCTCGATCGGACTAGGGTTCTACAATGAGCAGTTCTTC	CASSSIGLGFYNEQFF
TRBV5-1	few	TRBD1	TRBJ2-7	TGCGCCAGCAGCGGGCGACAGGGGGCGCCGGGGGAGCAGTACTTC	CASSGRQGAPGEQYF
TRBV4-1	many	TRBD2	TRBJ2-7	TGCGCCAGCAGCCAAGGGGAGGGTACTGCGTACTACGAGCAGTACTTC	CASSQGEGTAYYEQYF
TRBV20-1	many	NA	TRBJ2-7	TGCAGTGCTAGTGGGGTGGGAACCCCCTACGAGCAGTACTTC	CSASGVGTPYEQYF
TRBV12-3/TRBV12-4	NA	NA	TRBJ1-6	TGTGCCAGCAGTTTTTTGGGGCTAAATTCACCCCTCCACTTT	CASSFLGLNSPLHF
TRBV6-5	many	NA	TRBJ1-1	TGTGCCAGCAGTTACTCGACACTCAGTGAAGCTTTCTTT	CASSYSTLSEAFF
TRBV4-3	many	NA	TRBJ2-7	TGCGCCAGCAGCCAAGACCAGAGGGTCGACGAGCAGTACTTC	CASSQDQRVDEQYF
TRBV21-1	many	NA	TRBJ2-5	TGTGCCAGCAGCAAAAGCAGTTTTATCGAGACCCAGTACTTC	CASSKSSFIETQYF
TRBV7-2	few	NA	TRBJ1-1	TGTGCCAGCAGCTTAGCGCAGGGTAGAACTGAAGCTTTCTTT	CASSLAQGRTEAFF
TRBV9	many	NA	TRBJ2-7	TGTGCCAGCAGCGTAGGGAAAGCTACGATCGAGCAGTACTTC	CASSVGKATIEQYF
TRBV10-3	many	TRBD2	TRBJ2-3	TGTGCCATCAGTGAGACTAGCGGGGGGGCTCGCACAGATACGCAGTATTTT	CAISETSGGARTDTQYF
TRBV4-1	many	TRBD1	TRBJ2-1	TGCGCCAGCAGCCAAGTTTCCGGGACAGGCGCGTACAATGAGCAGTTCTTC	CASSQVSGTGAYNEQFF
TRBV7-9	many	NA	TRBJ1-2	TGTGCCGGCAGCTTAACGGCGGGAGCTGCTAACTATGGCTACACCTTC	CAGSLTAGAANYGYTF
TRBV4-3	NA	TRBD1	TRBJ1-1	TGCGCCAGCAGCCCCAGGGGGTTGAACACTGAAGCTTTCTTT	CASSPRGLNTEAFF
TRBV7-8	NA	NA	TRBJ2-3	TGTGCCAGCAGCTCATGGACAGGGAGGGACACAGATACGCAGTATTTT	CASSSWTGRDTDTQYF
TRBV7-6	few	NA	TRBJ2-1	TGTGCCAGCAGCTTTGGCTATGAGCAGTTCTTC	CASSFGYEQFF
TRBV3-1	NA	NA	TRBJ2-1	TGTGCCAGCAGCCCGGATTTTTTAGGGGGGAAATCCTACAATGAGCAGTTCTTC	CASSPDFLGGKSYNEQFF
TRBV7-8	NA	NA	TRBJ2-1	TGTGCCAGCAGCTCACGGATCCGAAATGAGCAGTTCTTC	CASSSRIRNEQFF
TRBV5-1	few	NA	TRBJ2-2	TGCGCCAGCAGCTTGGCCTTTAAAAACTCCGGGGAGCTGTTTTTT	CASSLAFKNSGELFF
TRBV30	many	NA	TRBJ2-7	TGTGCCCGGGGGTGGGCAGGGGGAGATGAGCAGTACTTC	CARGWAGGDEQYF
TRBV4-2	many	NA	TRBJ2-2	TGTGCCAGCAGCCAAGTCAGCACCGGGGAGCTGTTTTTT	CASSQVSTGELFF
TRBV7-9	NA	NA	TRBJ2-1	TGTGCCAGCAGCTTTGAGTTCAGGCCCAATGAGCAGTTCTTC	CASSFEFRPNEQFF
TRBV20-1	many	NA	TRBJ1-4	TGCAGTGCTAGAGGGGTGGCAACTAATGAAAAACTGTTTTTT	CSARGVATNEKLFF
TRBV12-3/TRBV12-4	many	TRBD1	TRBJ1-1	TGTGCCAGCAGCCCAAGGGACAGGGATGAAGCTTTCTTT	CASSPRDRDEAFF
TRBV10-3	many	TRBD1	TRBJ2-2	TGTGCCATCAGTGACTCCGACAGGGCCCCCGGGGAGCTGTTTTTT	CAISDSDRAPGELFF
TRBV4-3	many	TRBD2	TRBJ2-5	TGCGCCAGCAGCCAAGATGTGGGGACTAGCGGGGGAGGAAAGACCCAGTACTTC	CASSQDVGTSGGGKTQYF
TRBV3-1	many	NA	TRBJ2-1	TGTGCCAGCAGCCCAACAGGGATGGCTGAGCAGTTCTTC	CASSPTGMAEQFF